The T cell receptor (beta chain) described here comes from a study of T cells after yellow fever vaccination. Broader study findings: Some clonotypes, a small share, were shared between CD4 and CD8 compartments.

In TCRdb, the 5' RACE reads were re-called with MiXCR into one record per CDR3 protein. The table lists some 96,000 distinct CDR3 sequences, approximately 9% of them singletons. This clonotype was recorded many times. Trimming cost V 5 bases and J 6 bases, with 10 bases left between them. The germline V gene has CDR1 KGHDR and CDR2 SFDVKD. The CDR3 covers 13 residues. The rearrangement uses TRBV24-1 and TRBJ2-1, with a possible D match to TRBD1 (6 bases). Material: CD8+ T cells not binding an NS4B(214-222) dextramer, sorted from PBMCs, obtained roughly 15 days after the first yellow fever vaccination. The receptor was isolated from a man between 18 and 29 years old who received the YFV17D yellow fever vaccine. For the CDR3, the DNA is TGTGCCACCAGTGGCCCAGGGGCCAATGAGCAGTTCTTC. It codes for CATSGPGANEQFF.